This TCR beta chain comes out of a study of blood T cell repertoires in COVID-19. The overall study: Samples came from the United States, Italy and Spain, spanning acute and convalescent COVID-19.

This clone was detected once. The method was immunoSEQ multiplex PCR; TCRdb's version includes in-frame clones alone and lacks a portion of them. The sample has 100,000 or so clones, 80% to 90% seen once. The CDR3 length is 13 residues. V was shortened by 8 bases and J by 4 bases, with 14 bases between the two germline ends. The material sequenced was peripheral blood. The rearrangement joins TRBV23-1 to TRBJ1-2; D gene ambiguous. TRBV23-1 belongs to the ORF category, with a function that is uncertain. The origin of this receptor is a woman of 80 years or more with acute or convalescent COVID-19. DNA of the CDR3: TGCGCCAGCCTGTCAGTTAAACCCTATGGCTACACCTTC. As protein: CASLSVKPYGYTF.